These 26 T cell receptor beta chains were all obtained from the same sample, sequenced in a study of CD8 T cells in ankylosing spondylitis. Study-level findings and limits: Seemingly characteristic of ankylosing spondylitis blood was a TCR beta motif consisting of under 10 highly homologous variants.

No antigen has been assigned to these receptors. From the 5' RACE reads, TCRdb called clonotypes with MiXCR, one entry per CDR3 protein. The sample includes about 500,000 distinct CDR3 sequences, roughly an eighth of them seen just once. The material sequenced was blood, either unsorted or a sorted T cell fraction (not recorded which). The receptor set was obtained from a male donor with ankylosing spondylitis.

The V call is TRBV7-9, the J call TRBJ2-1; 7 nucleotides line up with TRBD2. Germline V gives CDR1 SEHNR, CDR2 FQNEAQ (reference sequence). This CDR3 is built from 15 residues. J was trimmed by 4 bases and V by 7 bases; bases with no gene match: 10. The CDR3 sequence is CASTPSASGYNEQFF. In DNA form, the CDR3 reads TGTGCCAGCACCCCCTCGGCTAGCGGATACAATGAGCAGTTCTTC.

V usage is TRBV20-1 and J usage is TRBJ2-1; D call uncertain. V was pared by 7 bases and J by 3 bases, with 7 bases between. CDR3 length equals 11 residues. Per germline, CDR1 DFQATT and CDR2 SNEGSKA (reference sequence). CDR3 sequence reads: CSGSVYNEQFF. CDR3 sequence (DNA): TGCAGTGGTTCGGTCTACAATGAGCAGTTCTTC.

The rearrangement links TRBV5-1 to TRBJ2-7; 7 positions agree with TRBD2. J gave up 4 bases and V 1 base, and 8 bases lay outside the gene matches. Germline CDR1 and CDR2: SGHRS and YFSETQ. The CDR3 is made up of 15 amino acids. The DNA of the CDR3 is TGCGCCAGCAGCTTGTCCGGGAGGACCGTTTACGAGCAGTACGTC. This sequence encodes CASSLSGRTVYEQYV.

This clonotype has just a few counts. V and J are TRBV20-1 and TRBJ2-7; 12 positions match TRBD2. The length of the CDR3 is 14 residues. The germline V gene has CDR1 DFQATT and CDR2 SNEGSKA (reference sequence). Trimming took 4 bases from V and 5 from J; bases not matched to a gene: 6. The CDR3 DNA reads as TGCAGTGCTATACGGACTAGCGGGATGCACGAGCAGTACTTC. Its protein is CSAIRTSGMHEQYF.

The chain combines TRBV2 with TRBJ2-2; D uncertain. Germline lookup yields CDR1 SNHLY and CDR2 FYNNEI. The CDR3 totals 12 residues. Trimming pared 2 bases from V and 10 bases from J, leaving 8 bases between. The CDR3 here is CASSEWVEELFF. CDR3 in DNA: TGTGCCAGCAGTGAATGGGTGGAGGAGCTGTTTTTT.

The chain employs TRBV27 and TRBJ2-2; tentative D call: TRBD1 (7 bases). The CDR3 runs to 16 residues. From germline, CDR1 is MNHEY and CDR2 SMNVEV (reference sequence). Trimming left V 7 bases short and J 6 bases short, with 21 bases between. CDR3: CASTHRQGGVAGELFF. The DNA of the CDR3 is TGTGCCAGCACCCACCGACAGGGAGGTGTCGCCGGGGAGCTGTTTTTT.

This clonotype was detected only a few times. V usage is TRBV7-9 and J usage is TRBJ2-3; D is unresolved. This CDR3 comprises 15 residues. Germline V gives CDR1 SEHNR, CDR2 FQNEAQ (reference sequence). The V end was cut by 2 bases, the J end by 0 bases, with 9 bases between. CDR3 sequence reads: CASSLSLPSTDTQYF. CDR3 in DNA: TGTGCCAGCAGCTTAAGTCTCCCGAGCACAGATACGCAGTATTTT.

The rearrangement joins TRBV10-3 to TRBJ1-1, with 9 bases fitting TRBD1. CDR1 is ENHRY and CDR2 is SYGVKD in the germline V gene. With V trimmed by 3 bases and J by 9 bases, 8 bases remained unmatched. The CDR3 sequence is 14 residues long. The CDR3 DNA follows: TGTGCCATCAGTGACGGACAGGGGATAAGGAAAGCTTTCTTT. This translates into CAISDGQGIRKAFF.

V gene TRBV7-9 combines with J gene TRBJ2-1; D is perhaps TRBD1 (6 bases). The CDR3 runs 16 residues. V was pared by 0 bases and J by 7 bases, with 16 bases between. Germline CDR1 and CDR2: SEHNR and FQNEAQ (reference sequence). Here the CDR3 reads CASSLALSLRGNEQFF. Written as DNA, the CDR3 is TGTGCCAGCAGCTTAGCGCTTAGCCTAAGGGGGAATGAGCAGTTCTTC.

There are a few counts of this clonotype. This chain connects TRBV7-6 to TRBJ2-3; 9 bases map to TRBD2. CDR1 and CDR2 (germline): SGHVS, FNYEAQ. Trimming took 3 bases from V and 3 from J; bases not matched to a gene: 4. The CDR3 sequence is 15 residues long. The CDR3 coding sequence is TGTGCCAGCAGCTTTGCGGGAGGGCCAACAGATACGCAGTATTTT. It specifies CASSFAGGPTDTQYF.

This clonotype was seen only a few times. The J gene is TRBJ2-3, the V gene TRBV11-2, with D possibly matching TRBD2 (7 bases). Per the germline V gene, CDR1 is SGHAT and CDR2 is FQNNGV. V lost 1 base to trimming and J lost 3 bases, with 11 bases between them. The CDR3 length is 15 residues. As DNA, the CDR3 is TGTGCCAGCAGCTTAGTCGGGGGGCAGACAGATACGCAGTATTTT. This codes for CASSLVGGQTDTQYF. Together with reference TRBV11-2 and TRBJ2-3, the CDR3 gives the full variable domain: EAGVAQSPRYKIIEKRQSVAFWCNPISGHATLYWYQQILGQGPKLLIQFQNNGVVDDSQLPKDRFSAERLKGVDSTLKIQPAKLEDSAVYLCASSLVGGQTDTQYFGPGTRLTVL.

This clonotype has only a few counts. The chain recombines TRBV5-1 with TRBJ2-1; 11 nucleotides align to TRBD2. Germline-derived CDR1 and CDR2 are SGHRS and YFSETQ. The CDR3 covers 17 residues. J was trimmed by 4 bases and V by 4 bases; bases with no gene match: 10. CDR3: CASSVRLAGPIYNEQFF. CDR3 nucleotides: TGCGCCAGCAGCGTCCGACTAGCGGGACCGATATACAATGAGCAGTTCTTC.

This chain joins TRBV5-8 and TRBJ1-2; no clear D gene. Germline CDR1 SGHTS, CDR2 YDEGEE. The CDR3 contains 15 residues. Trimming removed 1 base at V and 2 bases at J, with 12 bases between. The CDR3, as DNA: TGTGCCAGCAGCTTGAGAGGGAGACGGAACTATGGCTACACCTTC. It yields the protein CASSLRGRRNYGYTF.

The CDR3 nucleotides read TGTGCCAGCAGCTTAGAGTACAATCAGCCCCAGCATTTT. Encoded protein: CASSLEYNQPQHF. The V call is TRBV7-2, the J call TRBJ1-5; no reliable D call. This CDR3 has 13 residues. Germline V gene data show CDR1 as SGHTA and CDR2 as FQGNSA. V shed 1 base and J shed 3 bases, with 4 bases lying between them.

This clonotype appeared a few times. The chain combines TRBV20-1 with TRBJ2-1; D is ambiguous. This CDR3 comprises 15 residues. Germline V gene data show CDR1 as DFQATT and CDR2 as SNEGSKA (reference sequence). Deletions cut 0 bases from V and 8 bases from J, with 17 bases between. CDR3 sequence: CSARDGAALGHEQFF. DNA for the CDR3: TGCAGTGCTAGAGATGGAGCAGCCCTCGGGCATGAGCAGTTCTTC.

V gene TRBV27 combines with J gene TRBJ2-5; the D gene could be TRBD1 or TRBD2 (6 bases each). Trimming took 5 bases from V and 5 from J, leaving 21 bases between them. CDR3 length equals 16 residues. CDR1 and CDR2 (germline): MNHEY, SMNVEV (reference sequence). This CDR3 reads CASSPEYGGPWETQYF. The DNA for the CDR3 is TGTGCCAGCAGTCCGGAGTATGGGGGGCCTTGGGAGACCCAGTACTTC.

This clonotype was counted between two and nine times. This chain links TRBV5-1 with TRBJ2-1; TRBD2 matches at 8 bases. With 4 bases clipped from V and 0 bases from J, the junction kept 6 bases outside the gene matches. Germline V gene sequence: CDR1 SGHRS, CDR2 YFSETQ. The CDR3 is made up of 16 amino acids. The CDR3 coding sequence is TGCGCCAGCAGCAAAGATAGCGGGGACTCCTACAATGAGCAGTTCTTC. Its translation: CASSKDSGDSYNEQFF.

This clonotype has more than one count but fewer than ten. This chain links TRBV11-2 with TRBJ2-7; no definite D call. Germline CDR1 SGHAT, CDR2 FQNNGV. Trimming left V 5 bases short and J 5 bases short, with 10 bases between. There are 12 residues in the CDR3. Here the CDR3 DNA reads TGTGCCAGCAGCACTCTAGGAAACGAGCAGTACGTC. The encoded protein is CASSTLGNEQYV.

The chain is built from TRBV20-1 and TRBJ2-7, with 8 nucleotides matching TRBD2. Germline CDR1 and CDR2: DFQATT and SNEGSKA (reference sequence). V gave up 1 base and J gave up 5 bases; unmatched junction bases: 7. This CDR3 is built from 14 residues. In DNA, the CDR3 is TGCAGTGCTAGAGGGGCCGGGGGGGCTGACGAGCAGTACGTC. Translated: CSARGAGGADEQYV.

In this sample, this clonotype turned up many times. The junction differs from germline at one of its ends, possibly a read error. The chain has TRBV5-1 and TRBJ1-5; a weak D match, TRBD1 (5 bases). This CDR3 spans 15 amino acids. CDR1 is SGHRS and CDR2 is YFSETQ in the germline V gene. In DNA, the CDR3 is TGTGCCAGCAGCCCGGGACCGTATAGCAATCAGCCCCAGCATTTT. As protein: CASSPGPYSNQPQHF.

This rearrangement joins TRBV14 to TRBJ1-1; 7 bases fit TRBD1. Germline-derived CDR1 and CDR2 are SGHDN and FVKESK. V trimming: 0 bases; J trimming: 1 base; junction bases outside the gene matches: 2. CDR3 size: 15 residues. Written as DNA, the CDR3 is TGTGCCAGCAGCCAAGATTGGGACAGGAACACTGAAGCTTTCTTT. Translation gives CASSQDWDRNTEAFF.

This clonotype has ten or more counts. This chain connects TRBV11-2 to TRBJ2-4; weak D call: TRBD1 (5 bases). Deletions cut 0 bases from V and 9 bases from J, with 12 bases between. Germline-derived CDR1 and CDR2 are SGHAT and FQNNGV. The CDR3 loop spans 14 amino acids. The CDR3, as DNA: TGTGCCAGCAGCTTAGAGGTACAGGTGGGCATTCAGTACTTC. This encodes CASSLEVQVGIQYF.

The rearrangement joins TRBV20-1 to TRBJ1-5; the D gene is possibly TRBD1 (6 bases). The CDR3 is 15 residues long. Deletions cut 4 bases from V and 5 bases from J, with 18 bases between. Germline values: CDR1 DFQATT, CDR2 SNEGSKA (reference sequence). The CDR3 loop is CSATTGSGMYQPQHF. CDR3 DNA sequence: TGCAGTGCTACAACAGGGTCTGGGATGTATCAGCCCCAGCATTTT.

This clonotype showed up just a few times. This chain links TRBV29-1 with TRBJ2-6; D is unclear. This CDR3 comprises 13 residues. V dropped 1 base and J dropped 4 bases, with 5 bases sitting between them. Germline lookup yields CDR1 SQVTM and CDR2 ANQGSEA. The CDR3 region is CSVEGQGANVLTF. The CDR3 coding sequence is TGCAGCGTTGAAGGGCAGGGGGCCAACGTCCTGACTTTC.

As to this clonotype: Possible read error: a much larger clone is one base away. The genes are TRBV25-1 and TRBJ2-1; D might be TRBD2 (6 bases). CDR1 and CDR2 from the germline V gene are MGHDK and SYGVNS. CDR3 length equals 15 residues. CDR3 amino acids: CASSPRGTDYNEQLF. CDR3 in DNA: TGTGCCAGCAGTCCCCGCGGGACGGACTACAATGAGCAGTTGTTC.

This clonotype was seen many times. The rearrangement uses TRBV7-6 and TRBJ2-3; D is perhaps TRBD2 (5 bases). V was shortened by 5 bases and J by 5 bases, with 14 bases between the two germline ends. Germline CDR1 reads SGHVS; CDR2 reads FNYEAQ. This CDR3 comprises 14 residues. CDR3 sequence: CASSPMRAQDTQYF. The CDR3 nucleotides read TGTGCCAGCAGCCCCATGAGGGCCCAAGATACGCAGTATTTT.